This TCR beta chain is from a study of response to subunit inactivated influenza vaccine. Germline trimming cut 6 bases from V and 1 base from J; bases unmatched to any gene: 6. This CDR3 spans 15 amino acids. Germline loops: CDR1 LNHDA, CDR2 SQIVND (reference sequence). This clonotype was seen more than once but under ten times. TCRdb re-derived calls from the RT-PCR reads in MiXCR, one entry per CDR3 protein. This sample has some 570,000 distinct CDR3 sequences, with about 11% found just once. These data also featured in a second study, about T cells expressing NK-cell markers. As that report states: Beta-chain TCR cDNA was generated via 5'RACE template switching with UMIs. Seven of eight sequenced donors tested HCMV-seropositive; one tested seronegative. The study found these clonotypes also leading the CD3+CD56-NKG2C+ fraction in several donors.

The input for sequencing was PBMCs from blood, taken on the day of vaccination. The chain is built from TRBV19 and TRBJ2-3, with TRBD1 matching over 8 bases. The origin of this receptor is a man aged 50-60 years who received an inactivated influenza vaccine. The CDR3, as DNA: TGTGCCAGTAGCCGGGAGACAGGGGGCACAGATACGCAGTATTTT. Amino acids: CASSRETGGTDTQYF.